This TCR beta chain comes out of a study of response to subunit inactivated influenza vaccine (dated by TCRdb to 2016 to 2018). As for the study more broadly: Deep quantitative T cell receptor repertoire profiling was used in the study to track responses to a trivalent subunit inactivated influenza vaccine. What the study reported, not specific to this receptor: The authors suggested that each seasonal influenza vaccination may recruit only a limited number of new T cells.

V and J lose 2 bases and 3 bases, and a span of 7 bases separates them. CDR1 KGHSH and CDR2 LQKENI are derived from the germline V gene. Its CDR3 holds 13 amino acids, cysteine through phenylalanine. Of the read, only the CDR3 DNA is kept; its 39 bases are in frame from base 1. Library construction relied on RT-PCR. Sequencing was carried out with an Illumina HiSeq 2500. The raw public data were reprocessed by TCRdb itself: fastp quality trimming at Q25, MiXCR clonotype calling, in-frame beta chains only. CDR3 protein sequences are deduplicated, and each keeps its most common genes and DNA. In all, the sample holds about half a million distinct CDR3 sequences, and roughly 27% of those were seen once. The ten largest account for under 2.5% of the sample. Details on this clonotype: Its antigen remains undetermined. No much larger clone exists at a distance of one base, and base qualities are not known.

This clonotype was obtained from a man aged 45 to 65 who received an inactivated influenza vaccine. Donor details come from another sample of the same person, matched by shared clones. The rearranged segments are TRBV18 and TRBJ1-1, with the D gene not confidently named. The sample was CD4+ T cells sorted from PBMCs, taken roughly 5 days after vaccination. The nucleotide sequence is TGTGCCAGCTCACCAAGCCCGGACACTGAAGCTTTCTTT. Its translation reads: CASSPSPDTEAFF. Full variable domain (CDR3 extended with the reference TRBV18 and TRBJ1-1 proteins): NAGVMQNPRHLVRRRGQEARLRCSPMKGHSHVYWYRQLPEEGLKFMVYLQKENIIDESGMPKERFSAEFPKEGPSILRIQQVVRGDSAAYFCASSPSPDTEAFFGQGTRLTVV.